This is a list of T cell receptor beta chains from one sample in a study of cytomegalovirus exposure and HLA in healthy donors. Repertoires were generated with immunoSEQ multiplex PCR, while TCRdb's copy carries only in-frame clones and drops some. The sample contains tens of thousands of clones, about 70% of which appear only once. Source material: PBMCs. Every receptor here comes from a middle-aged man in good health and CMV-seropositive. Both conserved end residues are part of each CDR3. The D gene is left open where the match is weak. Clone size is not always given. Where it is, it says once, few, many or a class for expanded clones.

J: TRBJ2-5
V: TRBV18
size: -
D: -
CDR3: CASSPRQEETQYF
DNA: TGTGCCAGCTCACCACGGCAGGAAGAGACCCAGTACTTC

J: TRBJ2-3
V: TRBV27
size: once
D: TRBD2
CDR3: CASSSLAGGFTDTQYF
DNA: TGTGCCAGCAGTTCTTTAGCGGGAGGGTTTACAGATACGCAGTATTTT

J: TRBJ1-6
V: TRBV6-6
size: -
D: TRBD1
CDR3: CASTETGVYNSPLHF
DNA: TGTGCCAGCACCGAAACAGGGGTTTATAATTCACCCCTCCACTTT

J: TRBJ2-1
V: TRBV9
size: -
D: -
CDR3: CASSVEGGSDEQFF
DNA: TGTGCCAGCAGCGTAGAGGGAGGTTCCGATGAGCAGTTCTTC

J: TRBJ2-6
V: TRBV30
size: once
D: -
CDR3: CAWSLWGPGANVLTF
DNA: TGTGCCTGGAGTCTTTGGGGGCCTGGGGCCAACGTCCTGACTTTC

J: TRBJ2-2
V: TRBV7-3
size: -
D: -
CDR3: CASSLGDRELFF
DNA: TGTGCCAGCAGCTTAGGGGACAGGGAGCTGTTTTTT

J: TRBJ1-5
V: TRBV6-1
size: few
D: -
CDR3: CASSERGRVEEPQHF
DNA: TGTGCCAGCAGTGAAAGAGGACGGGTGGAGGAGCCCCAGCATTTT

J: TRBJ1-1
V: TRBV6-4
size: -
D: -
CDR3: CASSQQENTEAFF
DNA: TGTGCCAGCAGTCAACAGGAGAACACTGAAGCTTTCTTT

J: TRBJ2-4
V: TRBV6-6
size: few
D: -
CDR3: CASSYGNSQNIQYF
DNA: TGTGCCAGCAGTTACGGCAATTCGCAAAACATTCAGTACTTC

J: TRBJ2-6
V: TRBV19
size: -
D: -
CDR3: CASSPRSSGANVLTF
DNA: TGTGCCAGTAGTCCCCGCAGCTCTGGGGCCAACGTCCTGACTTTC

J: TRBJ1-2
V: TRBV28
size: few
D: -
CDR3: CASSPGGDNYGYTF
DNA: TGTGCCAGCAGTCCTGGGGGGGATAACTATGGCTACACCTTC

J: TRBJ1-2
V: TRBV27
size: -
D: TRBD1
CDR3: CASSRTGFDYGYTF
DNA: TGTGCCAGCAGCCGGACAGGGTTTGACTATGGCTACACCTTC

J: TRBJ2-2
V: TRBV9
size: once
D: -
CDR3: CASSAQGSGELFF
DNA: TGTGCCAGCAGCGCCCAGGGGAGCGGGGAGCTGTTTTTT